This is a list of T cell receptor beta chains from one sample in a study of cytomegalovirus exposure and HLA in healthy donors. Measured with immunoSEQ multiplex PCR; TCRdb has only the in-frame clones, and not every one. Of around 68,000 clones listed, approximately 81% were seen once; the top ten hold approximately 7%. Sequencing was performed on PBMCs. These receptors were collected from a woman in her thirties in good health and CMV-seropositive. CDR3s include the opening cysteine and the closing phenylalanine or tryptophan. A D gene is named only where the DNA matches it firmly. Clone sizes are given selectively: once, few, many, or a class where the clone is expanded.

cdr3_nt	cdr3_aa	j_call	clone_size	d_call	v_call
TGTGCCAGTAGTATATTGGGACAGAGTCGAACGAACACCGGGGAGCTGTTTTTT	CASSILGQSRTNTGELFF	TRBJ2-2	once	TRBD1	TRBV19
TGTGCCAGCAGTTACAGGCAGGGTGGCGAGCAGTACTTC	CASSYRQGGEQYF	TRBJ2-7	-	-	TRBV6-5
TGTGCCTGGAGTGCCTACAGGGGCAACTACGAGCAGTACTTC	CAWSAYRGNYEQYF	TRBJ2-7	-	TRBD1	TRBV30
TGCGCCAGCAGCTCGGGACTAGCGGAGACCTACGAGCAGTACTTC	CASSSGLAETYEQYF	TRBJ2-7	-	TRBD2	TRBV5-1
TGTGCCAGTAGTATTACGACAGGGAGGAGCAATCAGCCCCAGCATTTT	CASSITTGRSNQPQHF	TRBJ1-5	once	TRBD1	TRBV19
TGTGCCTGGAGTGGGGGCCAGGGGGCGTCCACTGAAGCTTTCTTT	CAWSGGQGASTEAFF	TRBJ1-1	few	TRBD1	TRBV30
TGTGCCAGCAGGGGAGTACAGGGGGCGCGGGCCGCTTTCTTT	CASRGVQGARAAFF	TRBJ1-1	-	TRBD1	TRBV2
TGTGCCAGCACCAGCGGGAGGCTCTCCTACAATGAGCAGTTCTTC	CASTSGRLSYNEQFF	TRBJ2-1	-	TRBD2	TRBV6-1
TGTGCCAGCACGCGCACCAGGGTCACTGAAGCTTTCTTT	CASTRTRVTEAFF	TRBJ1-1	few	-	TRBV6-6
TGTGCCAGCAGTTACTCGATATTTGGCGGGCGAGAGACCCAGTACTTC	CASSYSIFGGRETQYF	TRBJ2-5	-	-	TRBV6-5
TGTGCCAGCAGCGTCGGGACCTCGCGGGGGGATGAGCAGTTCTTC	CASSVGTSRGDEQFF	TRBJ2-1	-	TRBD2	TRBV5-5
TGTGCCAGCAGCGTGACTAGCGGGGTGGGGGGGGAGACCCAGTACTTC	CASSVTSGVGGETQYF	TRBJ2-5	-	TRBD2	TRBV7-2
TGTGCCAGCAGTCGGTACACAGATACGCAGTATTTT	CASSRYTDTQYF	TRBJ2-3	-	-	TRBV27
TGTGCCAGTCCACCCGGGACTAGGTTCCGCACAGATACGCAGTATTTT	CASPPGTRFRTDTQYF	TRBJ2-3	once	TRBD2	TRBV19
TGTGCCAGCAGCTTGGGACTAGCGGGAGGGCCCGTATCCTACGAGCAGTACTTC	CASSLGLAGGPVSYEQYF	TRBJ2-7	-	TRBD2	TRBV5-6
TGCGCCAGCACTGAAAGGGGGGAAAAACTGTTTTTT	CASTERGEKLFF	TRBJ1-4	-	-	TRBV4-1
TGTGCCAGCAGCTTATGGGGACAGGGACGGAGGGAAAAACTGTTTTTT	CASSLWGQGRREKLFF	TRBJ1-4	-	TRBD1	TRBV13
TGCGCCAGCAGCCACGGGAGCTCCTACAATGAGCAGTTCTTC	CASSHGSSYNEQFF	TRBJ2-1	-	-	TRBV4-1
TGTGCCAGCAGCCCCCATGACGGGGTTGGATATGGCTACACCTTC	CASSPHDGVGYGYTF	TRBJ1-2	-	-	TRBV4-2
TGTGCCAGCAGCTACAGGGGCAATCAGCCCCAGCATTTT	CASSYRGNQPQHF	TRBJ1-5	-	-	TRBV7-2
TGCGCCAGCAGCCAAAGGTACAGGGCTTTGATAATCCCTACGGAGCAGTACTTC	CASSQRYRALIIPTEQYF	TRBJ2-7	-	-	TRBV4-1
TGTGCCAGCAGCTTAGTCCAGGGCTCGGGTGAGCAGTTCTTC	CASSLVQGSGEQFF	TRBJ2-1	-	-	TRBV7-9
TGCGCCAGCAGCTTGCTAACCGGGGAGCTGTTTTTT	CASSLLTGELFF	TRBJ2-2	-	-	TRBV5-1
TGTGCCAGCGGGACTAGCGGCTACGAGCAGTACTTC	CASGTSGYEQYF	TRBJ2-7	-	TRBD2	TRBV6-6
TGCGCCAGCAGCACGGGACAGCAGAACACTGAAGCTTTCTTT	CASSTGQQNTEAFF	TRBJ1-1	few	TRBD1	TRBV5-1